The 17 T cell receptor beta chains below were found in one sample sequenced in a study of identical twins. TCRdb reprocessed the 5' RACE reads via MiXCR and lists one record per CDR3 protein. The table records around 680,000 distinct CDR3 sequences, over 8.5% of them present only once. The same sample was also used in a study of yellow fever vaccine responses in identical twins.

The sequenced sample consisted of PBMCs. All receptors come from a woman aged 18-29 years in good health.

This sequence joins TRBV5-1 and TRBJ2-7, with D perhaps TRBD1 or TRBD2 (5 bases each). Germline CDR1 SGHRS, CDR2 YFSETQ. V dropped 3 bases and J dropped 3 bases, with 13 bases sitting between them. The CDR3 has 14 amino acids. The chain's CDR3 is CASSWDRELYEQYF. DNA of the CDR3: TGCGCCAGCAGCTGGGACCGAGAACTCTACGAGCAGTACTTC.

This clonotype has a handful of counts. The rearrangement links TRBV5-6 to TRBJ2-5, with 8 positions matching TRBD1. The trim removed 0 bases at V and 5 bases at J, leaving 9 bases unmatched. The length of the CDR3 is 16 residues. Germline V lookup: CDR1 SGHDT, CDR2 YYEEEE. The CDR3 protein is CASSLANRGSRETQYF. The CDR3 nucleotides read TGTGCCAGCAGCTTGGCCAACAGGGGGTCTCGGGAGACCCAGTACTTC. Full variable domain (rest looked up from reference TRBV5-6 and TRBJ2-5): DAGVTQSPTHLIKTRGQQVTLRCSPKSGHDTVSWYQQALGQGPQFIFQYYEEEERQRGNFPDRFSGHQFPNYSSELNVNALLLGDSALYLCASSLANRGSRETQYFGPGTRLLVL.

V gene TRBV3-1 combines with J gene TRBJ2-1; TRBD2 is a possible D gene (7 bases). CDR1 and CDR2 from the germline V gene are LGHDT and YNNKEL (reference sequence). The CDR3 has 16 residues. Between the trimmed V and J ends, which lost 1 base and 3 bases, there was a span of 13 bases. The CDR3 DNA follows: TGTGCCAGCAGCCAAGTCGCGGGGGCGGTCTACAATGAGCAGTTCTTC. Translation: CASSQVAGAVYNEQFF.

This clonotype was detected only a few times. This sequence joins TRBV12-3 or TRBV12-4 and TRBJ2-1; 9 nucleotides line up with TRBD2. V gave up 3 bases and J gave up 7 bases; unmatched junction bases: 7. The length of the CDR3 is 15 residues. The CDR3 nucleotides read TGTGCCAGCAGTTTTTCGGCGGGAGGGGGAAATGAGCAGTTCTTC. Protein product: CASSFSAGGGNEQFF.

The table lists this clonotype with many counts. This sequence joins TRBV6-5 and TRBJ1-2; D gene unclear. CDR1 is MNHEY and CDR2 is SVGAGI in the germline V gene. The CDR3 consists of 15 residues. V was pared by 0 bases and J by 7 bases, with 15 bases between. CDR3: CASSYSGDHLSGYTF. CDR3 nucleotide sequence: TGTGCCAGCAGTTACTCGGGAGATCATTTGTCTGGCTACACCTTC.

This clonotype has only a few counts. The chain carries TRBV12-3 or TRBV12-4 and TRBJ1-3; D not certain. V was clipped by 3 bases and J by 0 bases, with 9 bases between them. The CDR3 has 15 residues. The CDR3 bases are TGTGCCAGCAGTTTGGGTACCCGCTCTGGAAACACCATATATTTT. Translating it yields CASSLGTRSGNTIYF.

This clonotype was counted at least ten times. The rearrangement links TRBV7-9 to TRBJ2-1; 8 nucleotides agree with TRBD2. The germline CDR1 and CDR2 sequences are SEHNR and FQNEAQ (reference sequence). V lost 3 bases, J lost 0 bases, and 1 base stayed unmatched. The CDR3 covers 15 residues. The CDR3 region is CASSFSGISYNEQFF. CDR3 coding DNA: TGTGCCAGCAGCTTTAGCGGGATCTCCTACAATGAGCAGTTCTTC. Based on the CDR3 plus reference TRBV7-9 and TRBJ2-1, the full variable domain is DTGVSQNPRHKITKRGQNVTFRCDPISEHNRLYWYRQTLGQGPEFLTYFQNEAQLEKSRLLSDRFSAERPKGSFSTLEIQRTEQGDSAMYLCASSFSGISYNEQFFGPGTRLTVL.

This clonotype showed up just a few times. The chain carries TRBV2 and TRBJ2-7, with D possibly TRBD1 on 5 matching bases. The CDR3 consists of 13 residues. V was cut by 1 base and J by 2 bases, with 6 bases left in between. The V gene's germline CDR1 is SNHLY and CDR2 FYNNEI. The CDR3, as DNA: TGTGCCAGCAGTGAAGACAGGACCTACGAGCAGTACTTC. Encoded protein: CASSEDRTYEQYF.

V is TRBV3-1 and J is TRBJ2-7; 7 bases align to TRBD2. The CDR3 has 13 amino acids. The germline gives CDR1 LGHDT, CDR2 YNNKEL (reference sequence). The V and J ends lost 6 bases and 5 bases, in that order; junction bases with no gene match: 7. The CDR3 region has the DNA TGTGCCAGCAGGCTAGCGGCCGGGGACGAGCAGTACTTC. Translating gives CASRLAAGDEQYF.

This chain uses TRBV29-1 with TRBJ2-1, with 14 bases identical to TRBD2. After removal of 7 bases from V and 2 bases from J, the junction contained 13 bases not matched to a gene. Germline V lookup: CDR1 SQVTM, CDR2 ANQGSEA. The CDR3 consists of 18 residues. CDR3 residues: CSARGTSGGAFTYNEQFF. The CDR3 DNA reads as TGCAGCGCCCGAGGGACTAGCGGGGGTGCATTCACCTACAATGAGCAGTTCTTC.

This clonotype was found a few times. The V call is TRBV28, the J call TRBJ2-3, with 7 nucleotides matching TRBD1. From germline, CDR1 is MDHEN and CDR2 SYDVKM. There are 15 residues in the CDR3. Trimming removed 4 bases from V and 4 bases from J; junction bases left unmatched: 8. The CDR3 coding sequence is TGTGCCAGCAGTTCGATGACAGGGAACGCAGATACGCAGTATTTT. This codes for CASSSMTGNADTQYF.

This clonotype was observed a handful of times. The CDR3 loop is CASSPSDSYNEQFF. The CDR3 nucleotides are TGTGCCAGCAGTCCCAGTGACTCCTACAATGAGCAGTTCTTC. V is TRBV6-1 and J is TRBJ2-1; D is unresolved. CDR1 is MNHNS, CDR2 SASEGT, per germline. The CDR3 has 14 residues. V was clipped by 5 bases and J by 0 bases, with 8 bases between them.

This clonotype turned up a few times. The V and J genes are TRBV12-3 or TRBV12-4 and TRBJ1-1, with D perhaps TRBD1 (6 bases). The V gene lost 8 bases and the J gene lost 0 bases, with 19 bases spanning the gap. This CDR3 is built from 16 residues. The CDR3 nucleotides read TGTGCCAGCCTGCAGGGGAGGAGTTGGATGAACACTGAAGCTTTCTTT. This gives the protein CASLQGRSWMNTEAFF.

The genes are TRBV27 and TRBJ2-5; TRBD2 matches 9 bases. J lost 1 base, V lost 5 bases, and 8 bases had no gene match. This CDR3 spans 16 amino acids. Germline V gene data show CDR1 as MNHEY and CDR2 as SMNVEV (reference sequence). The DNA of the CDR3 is TGTGCCAGCAGTCCCGCGGGGGGGATCCGCCAAGAGACCCAGTACTTC. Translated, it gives CASSPAGGIRQETQYF.

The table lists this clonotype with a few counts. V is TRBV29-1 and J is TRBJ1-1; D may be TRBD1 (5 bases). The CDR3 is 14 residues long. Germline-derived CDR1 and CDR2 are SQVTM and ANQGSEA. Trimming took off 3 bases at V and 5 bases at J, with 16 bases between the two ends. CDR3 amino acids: CSVDGIGEGTEAFF. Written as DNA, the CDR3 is TGCAGCGTTGATGGAATTGGGGAGGGGACTGAAGCTTTCTTT. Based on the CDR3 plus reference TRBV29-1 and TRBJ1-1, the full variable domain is SAVISQKPSRDICQRGTSLTIQCQVDSQVTMMFWYRQQPGQSLTLIATANQGSEATYESGFVIDKFPISRPNLTFSTLTVSNMSPEDSSIYLCSVDGIGEGTEAFFGQGTRLTVV.

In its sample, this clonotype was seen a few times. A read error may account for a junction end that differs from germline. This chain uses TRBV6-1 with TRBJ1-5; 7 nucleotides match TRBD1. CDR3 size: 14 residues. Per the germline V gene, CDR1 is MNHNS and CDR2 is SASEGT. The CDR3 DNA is TGTGCCAGCAGAGAAGGACAGGCGAATCAGCCCCAGCATTTT. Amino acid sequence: CASREGQANQPQHF.

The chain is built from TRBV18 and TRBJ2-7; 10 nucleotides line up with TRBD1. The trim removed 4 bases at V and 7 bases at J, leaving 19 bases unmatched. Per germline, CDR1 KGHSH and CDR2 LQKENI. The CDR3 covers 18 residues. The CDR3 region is CASSHTRTGGVLRVEQYF. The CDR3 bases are TGTGCCAGCTCACACACCCGGACAGGGGGTGTTCTTAGGGTGGAGCAGTACTTC.